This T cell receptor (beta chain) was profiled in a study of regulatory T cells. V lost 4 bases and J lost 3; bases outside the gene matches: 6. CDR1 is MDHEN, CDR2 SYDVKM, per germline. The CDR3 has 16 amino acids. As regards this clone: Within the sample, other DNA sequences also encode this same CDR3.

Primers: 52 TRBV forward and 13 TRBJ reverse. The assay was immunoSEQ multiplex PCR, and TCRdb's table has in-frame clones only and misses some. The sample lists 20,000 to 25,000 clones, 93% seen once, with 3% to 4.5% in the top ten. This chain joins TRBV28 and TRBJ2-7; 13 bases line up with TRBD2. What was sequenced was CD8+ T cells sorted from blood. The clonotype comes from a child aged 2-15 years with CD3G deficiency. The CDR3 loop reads CASSSPRTSGSYEQYF. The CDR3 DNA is TGTGCCAGCAGTTCTCCCCGGACTAGCGGGAGCTACGAGCAGTACTTC.